What follows are 24 T cell receptor beta chains derived from one specimen sequenced in a study of blood T cell repertoires in COVID-19. Some clones are missing from TCRdb's copy, which holds only in-frame ones; the method was immunoSEQ multiplex PCR. The data contain roughly 100,000 clones, around 87% of them singletons. Input material: peripheral blood. These receptor sequences come from a man aged 45-60 years with acute or convalescent COVID-19.

V and J are TRBV20-1 and TRBJ2-1; 8 positions match TRBD2. The germline gives CDR1 DFQATT, CDR2 SNEGSKA (reference sequence). The junction had 14 bases not matched to a gene; V was cut back by 3 bases and J by 4 bases. The CDR3 totals 17 residues. The chain's CDR3 is CSASQWSGLGAYNEQFF. CDR3 in DNA: TGCAGTGCTAGTCAATGGTCGGGACTAGGGGCATACAATGAGCAGTTCTTC.

The chain has TRBV29-1 and TRBJ2-3, with a possible D match to TRBD2 (5 bases). Germline CDR1 reads SQVTM; CDR2 reads ANQGSEA. This CDR3 spans 14 amino acids. Trimming removed 5 bases at V and 2 bases at J, with 14 bases between. The CDR3 region has the DNA TGCAGCGTTAGGAGCGGCACAAACACAGATACGCAGTATTTT. Translated: CSVRSGTNTDTQYF.

J is TRBJ2-5 and V is TRBV6-5, with 7 bases aligning to TRBD1. The CDR3 is 15 residues long. From germline, CDR1 is MNHEY and CDR2 SVGAGI. Unmatched junction bases numbered 6, after V lost 5 bases and J lost 0 bases. The CDR3: CASSLLDRDQETQYF. The CDR3 region has the DNA TGTGCCAGCAGTCTCCTCGACAGGGACCAAGAGACCCAGTACTTC.

The chain uses TRBV14 and TRBJ2-5, with 7 bases lining up with TRBD1. Germline trimming cut 4 bases from V and 2 bases from J; bases unmatched to any gene: 10. Germline CDR1 SGHDN, CDR2 FVKESK. The CDR3 runs to 16 residues. This CDR3 is CASSLTSPGQQETQYF. The CDR3 DNA reads TGTGCCAGCAGCCTCACGAGCCCGGGACAGCAAGAGACCCAGTACTTC.

The rearrangement joins TRBV30 to TRBJ1-6, with a weak D call TRBD1 (6 bases). The CDR3 contains 15 residues. Per the germline V gene, CDR1 is GTSNPN and CDR2 is SVGIG (reference sequence). The V end was cut by 0 bases, the J end by 10 bases, with 16 bases between. The CDR3, as DNA: TGTGCCTGGAGTGTACAGCAAACAGGGCGATCACCCCTCCACTTT. This sequence encodes CAWSVQQTGRSPLHF.

The chain joins TRBV18 to TRBJ2-1; the match to TRBD2 covers 7 bases. Germline V gives CDR1 KGHSH, CDR2 LQKENI. Trimming at V came to 5 bases and at J to 6 bases, leaving 4 bases not matched to a gene. The CDR3 runs 13 residues. In DNA form, the CDR3 reads TGTGCCAGCTCAGTTCTAGCGGCCAATGAGCAGTTCTTC. This codes for CASSVLAANEQFF.

This chain joins TRBV5-6 and TRBJ1-2; D ambiguous. Germline V gives CDR1 SGHDT, CDR2 YYEEEE. The V end lost 3 bases, the J end lost 8 bases, and 11 bases lay between the germline ends. CDR3 size: 12 residues. CDR3 sequence (DNA): TGTGCCAGCAGCTATTACAGAGAAGGCTACACCTTC. It yields the protein CASSYYREGYTF.

The V call is TRBV7-9, the J call TRBJ2-7; 7 positions agree with TRBD2. Germline trimming cut 2 bases from V and 3 bases from J; bases unmatched to any gene: 7. Germline V lookup: CDR1 SEHNR, CDR2 FQNEAQ (reference sequence). The CDR3 extends over 15 amino acids. CDR3 in amino acids: CASSLTASGVYEQYF. The CDR3 region has the DNA TGTGCCAGCAGCTTAACGGCTAGCGGTGTCTACGAGCAGTACTTC.

In this sample, this clone turned up once. J is TRBJ1-6 and V is TRBV6-6; 9 bases align to TRBD1. V trimming: 6 bases; J trimming: 4 bases; junction bases outside the gene matches: 4. The germline V gene has CDR1 MNHNY and CDR2 SVGAGI (reference sequence). This CDR3 spans 15 amino acids. This CDR3 is CASSLGQGYNSPLHF. The CDR3 nucleotides read TGTGCCAGCAGCCTGGGACAGGGTTATAATTCACCCCTCCACTTT.

The chain employs TRBV7-9 and TRBJ1-2; D may be TRBD1 (5 bases). Germline V gives CDR1 SEHNR, CDR2 FQNEAQ (reference sequence). CDR3 size: 16 residues. Trimming removed 5 bases from V and 6 bases from J, with 22 bases in between. This chain's CDR3 is CASSTHQGGNTDGYTF. CDR3 coding DNA: TGTGCCAGCAGCACCCACCAGGGTGGCAACACCGATGGCTACACCTTC.

This clone appeared a single time. The CDR3 protein is CASSGLYNSPLHF. The CDR3 DNA is TGTGCCAGCAGCGGTCTCTATAATTCACCCCTCCACTTT. The chain carries TRBV6-5 and TRBJ1-6; D not certain. Germline CDR1 and CDR2: MNHEY and SVGAGI. Trimming removed 6 bases from V and 3 bases from J, with 6 bases in between. This CDR3 spans 13 amino acids.

Worth noting for this clone: Germline is not matched at one junction end, which may reflect a read error. The gene calls are TRBV4-2 and TRBJ2-5; weak D call: TRBD2 (5 bases). The length of the CDR3 is 14 residues. Germline values: CDR1 LGHNA, CDR2 YNFKEQ. The CDR3 spells CASSKDGNQETQYF. CDR3 sequence (DNA): TGTGCCAGCAGCAAAGACGGGAACCAAGAGACCCAGTACTTC.

Only one count was recorded for this clone. J is TRBJ2-3 and V is TRBV6-4, with D perhaps TRBD2 (5 bases). V lost 2 bases to trimming and J lost 0 bases, with 9 bases between them. Germline V gene lookup returns CDR1 MRHNA and CDR2 SNTAGT. CDR3 size: 15 residues. Here the CDR3 reads CASSDSGDSTDTQYF. CDR3 sequence (DNA): TGTGCCAGCAGTGACAGCGGAGACAGCACAGATACGCAGTATTTT.

The chain joins TRBV10-3 to TRBJ1-2; D uncertain. The V and J ends lost 3 bases and 8 bases respectively, with 10 bases between them. The CDR3 is 12 amino acids. CDR1 ENHRY and CDR2 SYGVKD come from the germline V gene. The CDR3 DNA reads TGTGCCATCAGTGAAACCAGGAAGGGCTACACCTTC. It yields the protein CAISETRKGYTF.

The chain recombines TRBV28 with TRBJ2-7, with D maybe TRBD1 (5 bases). V was trimmed by 1 base and J by 0 bases, leaving 10 bases between them. Germline V gene data show CDR1 as MDHEN and CDR2 as SYDVKM. The length of the CDR3 is 15 residues. DNA of the CDR3: TGTGCCAGCAGTTTATCCAGGGCCAGCTCCTACGAGCAGTACTTC. Protein product: CASSLSRASSYEQYF. Complete variable domain (other parts from reference TRBV28 and TRBJ2-7): DVKVTQSSRYLVKRTGEKVFLECVQDMDHENMFWYRQDPGLGLRLIYFSYDVKMKEKGDIPEGYSVSREKKERFSLILESASTNQTSMYLCASSLSRASSYEQYFGPGTRLTVT.

The V call is TRBV3-1 (or the pseudogene TRBV3-2), the J call TRBJ1-5, with D unresolved. The V gene lost 0 bases and the J gene lost 11 bases, with 8 bases spanning the gap. CDR1 LGHDT and CDR2 YNNKEL come from the germline V gene (reference sequence). The CDR3 extends over 12 amino acids. As DNA, the CDR3 is TGTGCCAGCAGCCAAGATAACCGGGCCCAGCATTTT. Translated: CASSQDNRAQHF.

The chain has TRBV10-2 and TRBJ2-7; tentative D call: TRBD1 (6 bases). The CDR3 totals 12 residues. Trimming left V 9 bases short and J 0 bases short, with 9 bases between. CDR1 is WSHSY, CDR2 SAAADI, per germline. CDR3 in DNA: TGCGCCAGTAGACAGGCCTCCTACGAGCAGTACTTC. It codes for CASRQASYEQYF.

The chain recombines TRBV20-1 with TRBJ1-2; D remains ambiguous. V was trimmed by 6 bases and J by 5 bases, leaving 10 bases between them. Germline CDR1 reads DFQATT; CDR2 reads SNEGSKA (reference sequence). This CDR3 is built from 11 residues. In DNA, the CDR3 is TGCAGTGCACCCGGCGGGTATGGCTACACCTTC. It encodes CSAPGGYGYTF.

The CDR3 region has the DNA TGTGCCAGTAGTATCCTAGGGGCTAGCGGGAGGAACACCGGGGAGCTGTTTTTT. This encodes CASSILGASGRNTGELFF. The chain has TRBV19 and TRBJ2-2, with 10 bases matching TRBD2. The J segment lost 1 base and the V segment lost 3 bases, leaving 8 bases of the junction unmatched. The CDR3 totals 18 residues. Germline V gene data show CDR1 as LNHDA and CDR2 as SQIVND (reference sequence).

The V call is TRBV19, the J call TRBJ2-3; TRBD1 matches 11 bases. Germline-derived CDR1 and CDR2 are LNHDA and SQIVND (reference sequence). The CDR3 is 18 residues long. V dropped 3 bases and J dropped 2; count of bases not matched to a gene: 10. The CDR3 region has the DNA TGTGCCAGTAGTATCGAGGGAGGACAGGGGGCGCACACAGATACGCAGTATTTT. This codes for CASSIEGGQGAHTDTQYF.

The gene calls are TRBV10-3 and TRBJ2-3; tentatively, D is TRBD1 (6 bases). The CDR3 runs to 16 residues. V was clipped by 9 bases and J by 4 bases, with 23 bases between them. Germline V lookup: CDR1 ENHRY, CDR2 SYGVKD. The CDR3 reads CAIGRSGHFTPDTQYF. CDR3 bases: TGTGCCATAGGCAGGTCGGGACACTTCACCCCAGATACGCAGTATTTT.

The chain employs TRBV19 and TRBJ2-4; 9 nucleotides agree with TRBD1. The CDR3 loop spans 17 amino acids. The ends lost 5 bases at V and 1 base at J; junction bases unmatched: 9. Germline V gene data show CDR1 as LNHDA and CDR2 as SQIVND (reference sequence). The CDR3 here is CASSFLRTGAAKNIQYF. The CDR3 DNA follows: TGTGCCAGTAGTTTCTTAAGGACAGGGGCGGCCAAAAACATTCAGTACTTC.

The V and J genes are TRBV12-5 and TRBJ1-5; D unresolved. Germline CDR1 reads LGHNT; CDR2 reads FRNRAP. This CDR3 contains 15 residues. Trimming removed 5 bases at V and 2 bases at J, with 13 bases between. The CDR3 region has the DNA TGTGCTAGTGGTCGACCCCAGGATGGCAATCAGCCCCAGCATTTT. Translated: CASGRPQDGNQPQHF.

The chain links TRBV3-1 (or the pseudogene TRBV3-2) to TRBJ2-3, with 8 bases identical to TRBD2. The CDR3 extends over 15 amino acids. V shed 4 bases and J 5 bases; nucleotides not matched to a gene: 8. Germline CDR1 reads LGHDT; CDR2 reads YNNKEL (reference sequence). CDR3 DNA: TGTGCCAGCAGCCGAAGCGGGAGTCTCGGAGATACGCAGTATTTT. This encodes CASSRSGSLGDTQYF.